Below are 26 T cell receptor beta chains sequenced from a single sample in a study of shared clonotypes between healthy human individuals. Sequencing used immunoSEQ multiplex PCR; TCRdb keeps in-frame clones, though not all of them. The sample lists roughly 2 million clones; approximately 95% were seen once. Sequencing was performed on naive CD4+ T cells sorted from blood. As for subset: CD45RA+ positively selected. The receptors stem from a man aged 18 to 30 in good health.

This chain joins TRBV10-1 and TRBJ1-1, with TRBD1 identical over 9 bases. This CDR3 is 17 amino acids long. The germline CDR1 and CDR2 sequences are WNHNN and SYGVQD (reference sequence). The J segment lost 1 base and the V segment lost 0 bases, leaving 6 bases of the junction unmatched. Here the CDR3 DNA reads TGCGCCAGCAGTGAGTCAAGGACGACAGGGGGGAACACTGAAGCTTTCTTT. Translated, it gives CASSESRTTGGNTEAFF.

Comment on this clone: A much larger clone is a single base away; this may be a read error. Given the absence of the conserved phenylalanine or tryptophan at the CDR3 end, a read error is likely. V is TRBV10-3 and J is TRBJ1-6; 8 bases are a match to TRBD1. The ends lost 4 bases at V and 10 bases at J; junction bases unmatched: 6. Germline CDR1 reads ENHRY; CDR2 reads SYGVKD. The CDR3 is 14 residues long. The CDR3 region is CAISVGTGRSPLHL. CDR3 DNA sequence: TGTGCCATCAGTGTGGGGACAGGAAGATCACCCCTCCACCTT.

V and J are TRBV4-1 and TRBJ1-5, with a possible D match to TRBD1 (5 bases). The CDR3 totals 15 residues. V was shortened by 4 bases and J by 0 bases, with 10 bases between the two germline ends. Germline loops: CDR1 MGHRA, CDR2 YSYEKL. The CDR3 is CASSPGTDSNQPQHF. In DNA, the CDR3 is TGCGCCAGCAGCCCCGGGACGGATAGCAATCAGCCCCAGCATTTT.

In this sample, this clone turned up many times. Other DNA sequences in this sample translate to the same CDR3. The chain couples TRBV30 to TRBJ2-1; TRBD2 matches 10 bases. Trimming removed 2 bases from V and 15 bases from J; junction bases left unmatched: 13. The CDR3 has 14 residues. The germline V gene has CDR1 GTSNPN and CDR2 SVGIG (reference sequence). The chain's CDR3 is CAWSMGLAGGPSFF. CDR3 nucleotide sequence: TGTGCCTGGAGTATGGGATTAGCGGGAGGCCCTTCGTTCTTC.

The chain couples TRBV6-5 to TRBJ2-6, with D maybe TRBD1 (5 bases). Germline CDR1 MNHEY, CDR2 SVGAGI. V lost 6 bases and J 4 bases, leaving 13 bases between the germline ends. CDR3 size: 15 residues. CDR3 region: CASRSQELGANVLTF. In DNA form, the CDR3 reads TGTGCCAGCAGATCACAGGAGTTAGGGGCCAACGTCCTGACTTTC.

The chain couples TRBV21-1 to TRBJ1-1; the DNA was not compared with TRBD1, the D call given in the table. TRBV21-1 is designated a pseudogene. The CDR3 spans 16 residues. CDR3 coding DNA: TGTGCCAGCAGCGAGAGGAGGGGGCTCATGAACACTGAAGCTTTCTTT. Protein: CASSERRGLMNTEAFF.

This chain's CDR3 is CASSYSSGRVLLDEQFF. CDR3 nucleotide sequence: TGTGCCAGCAGTTATTCTAGCGGGAGGGTCCTTTTAGATGAGCAGTTCTTC. The chain employs TRBV27 and TRBJ2-1, with 12 bases fitting TRBD2. V lost 4 bases, J lost 8 bases, and 12 bases stayed unmatched. The germline gives CDR1 MNHEY, CDR2 SMNVEV (reference sequence). The CDR3 extends over 17 amino acids.

The count of this clone is one. The V and J genes are TRBV9 and TRBJ2-1, with 12 nucleotides matching TRBD2. V trimming: 0 bases; J trimming: 5 bases; junction bases outside the gene matches: 3. The length of the CDR3 is 16 residues. CDR1 SGDLS and CDR2 YYNGEE come from the germline V gene. CDR3 amino acids: CASSVGGTSGHNEQFF. CDR3 coding DNA: TGTGCCAGCAGCGTAGGAGGGACTAGCGGGCACAATGAGCAGTTCTTC.

V and J are TRBV6-6 and TRBJ1-1; 7 nucleotides align to TRBD1. Germline-derived CDR1 and CDR2 are MNHNY and SVGAGI (reference sequence). CDR3 size: 14 residues. V lost 6 bases and J lost 6; bases outside the gene matches: 10. The CDR3 loop reads CASSPYDRDSEAFF. The CDR3 DNA follows: TGTGCCAGCAGCCCCTACGACAGGGATTCTGAAGCTTTCTTT.

The gene calls are TRBV9 and TRBJ1-4; a weak D match, TRBD1 (5 bases). V was pared by 0 bases and J by 1 base, with 7 bases between. This CDR3 has 15 amino acids. Looked up from germline, CDR1 is SGDLS and CDR2 is YYNGEE. DNA for the CDR3: TGTGCCAGCAGCGTAGGTGGGGGAACTAATGAAAAACTGTTTTTT. Amino acids: CASSVGGGTNEKLFF.

The CDR3 nucleotides read TGTGCCATCTCCCGAGGGTCTCTGGGGACTGAAGCTTTCTTT. Protein: CAISRGSLGTEAFF. V and J are TRBV6-5 and TRBJ1-1; D is uncertain. There are 14 residues in the CDR3. Trimming pared 10 bases from V and 5 bases from J, leaving 20 bases between. The germline V gene has CDR1 MNHEY and CDR2 SVGAGI.

The chain carries TRBV6-5 and TRBJ2-7; D is undetermined. The CDR3 is made up of 15 amino acids. The ends were cut back, 2 bases at V and 0 bases at J, with 11 bases in the middle. The germline V gene encodes CDR1 MNHEY and CDR2 SVGAGI. This chain's CDR3 is CASSYAALSSYEQYF. In DNA form, the CDR3 reads TGTGCCAGCAGTTACGCGGCGTTGAGCTCCTACGAGCAGTACTTC.

The CDR3 here is CAWSPGQGLFF. CDR3 sequence (DNA): TGTGCCTGGAGCCCGGGACAGGGACTGTTTTTT. V is TRBV30 and J is TRBJ1-4; the match to TRBD1 covers 9 bases. CDR1 and CDR2 from the germline V gene are GTSNPN and SVGIG (reference sequence). J was trimmed by 13 bases and V by 3 bases; bases with no gene match: 3. The CDR3 spans 11 residues.

The chain joins TRBV10-3 to TRBJ1-4; tentatively, D is TRBD1 (5 bases). The CDR3 has 14 amino acids. V was clipped by 10 bases and J by 5 bases, with 17 bases between them. Germline V lookup: CDR1 ENHRY, CDR2 SYGVKD. The CDR3 is CASTPVGVNEKLFF. In nucleotides, the CDR3 is TGTGCCAGCACACCCGTGGGGGTGAATGAAAAACTGTTTTTT.

Remarks on this clone: A much larger clone lies one base from this, so it may be a read error. This chain joins TRBV4-2 and TRBJ1-4; the match to TRBD1 covers 7 bases. From germline, CDR1 is LGHNA and CDR2 YNFKEQ. The CDR3 is 15 residues long. The CDR3: CASGQDETQGVKLFF. CDR3 bases: TGTGCCAGCGGCCAAGATGAAACCCAGGGGGTAAAACTGTTTTTT.

This chain connects TRBV6-1 to TRBJ1-5; 10 bases agree with TRBD1. Germline V gene lookup returns CDR1 MNHNS and CDR2 SASEGT. The CDR3 contains 12 residues. The trim removed 9 bases at V and 5 bases at J, leaving 1 base unmatched. CDR3 region: CASDRGHQPQHF. DNA for the CDR3: TGTGCCAGTGACAGGGGGCATCAGCCCCAGCATTTT.

This clone was seen a handful of times. The V and J genes are TRBV10-3 and TRBJ1-5; a weak D match, TRBD1 (5 bases). This CDR3 spans 13 amino acids. V lost 10 bases to trimming and J lost 6 bases, with 16 bases between them. The V gene's germline CDR1 is ENHRY and CDR2 SYGVKD. The CDR3 DNA reads TGTGCCAGCAGCACCACTGGGGGTCAGCCCCAGCATTTT. This translates into CASSTTGGQPQHF.

The V call is TRBV30, the J call TRBJ2-1; D is tentatively TRBD1 or TRBD2 (7 bases each). CDR1 is GTSNPN, CDR2 SVGIG, per germline (reference sequence). CDR3 length equals 14 residues. V was pared by 4 bases and J by 8 bases, with 18 bases between. CDR3 sequence reads: CAWKDVGGGDEQFF. In DNA, the CDR3 is TGTGCCTGGAAGGATGTGGGAGGGGGCGATGAGCAGTTCTTC.

V gene TRBV6-6 combines with J gene TRBJ1-1, with D perhaps TRBD1 (5 bases). The CDR3 has 13 amino acids. Per germline, CDR1 MNHNY and CDR2 SVGAGI (reference sequence). V was clipped by 4 bases and J by 4 bases, with 10 bases between them. The CDR3 nucleotides are TGTGCCAGCAGTTCCAGGGCATCCACTGAAGCTTTCTTT. Translated: CASSSRASTEAFF.

V is TRBV6-5 and J is TRBJ1-3; D is perhaps TRBD1 (5 bases). The V gene lost 10 bases and the J gene lost 3 bases, with 16 bases spanning the gap. The length of the CDR3 is 14 residues. Germline V lookup: CDR1 MNHEY, CDR2 SVGAGI. The CDR3 sequence: CATRPAGSGNTIYF. The CDR3 DNA follows: TGTGCCACCCGTCCGGCAGGGAGTGGAAACACCATATATTTT.

This sequence joins TRBV14 and TRBJ2-7; 7 bases fit TRBD1. CDR3 length: 14 amino acids. The germline gives CDR1 SGHDN, CDR2 FVKESK. Trimming took 1 base from V and 3 from J; bases not matched to a gene: 3. The CDR3 DNA reads as TGTGCCAGCAGCCAAGGGCCAGGGGGCTACGAGCAGTACTTC. Its translation is CASSQGPGGYEQYF.

V and J are TRBV29-1 and TRBJ2-7; a weak D match, TRBD1 (5 bases). The CDR3 contains 14 residues. Germline values: CDR1 SQVTM, CDR2 ANQGSEA. V lost 4 bases to trimming and J lost 0 bases, with 13 bases between them. CDR3 bases: TGCAGCGTTGGCAGGGTAGGGGCCTCCTACGAGCAGTACTTC. Its translation is CSVGRVGASYEQYF.

V and J are TRBV30 and TRBJ1-2; 9 bases line up with TRBD1. The CDR3 sequence is 13 residues long. Unmatched junction bases numbered 6, after V lost 2 bases and J lost 8 bases. Germline values: CDR1 GTSNPN, CDR2 SVGIG (reference sequence). The chain's CDR3 is CAWSLQGARGYTF. The CDR3 nucleotides read TGTGCCTGGAGTCTACAGGGGGCGCGGGGCTACACCTTC.

This clone was recorded a few times. The chain has TRBV4-1 and TRBJ1-6; TRBD1 agrees at 11 bases. V dropped 3 bases and J dropped 13; count of bases not matched to a gene: 5. The CDR3 runs 14 residues. Germline CDR1 is MGHRA and CDR2 is YSYEKL. CDR3 region: CASSQRTGGGPLHF. In nucleotides, the CDR3 is TGCGCCAGCAGCCAGAGGACAGGGGGCGGGCCCCTCCACTTT.

The chain employs TRBV30 and TRBJ2-2, with D perhaps TRBD1 (6 bases). Germline V lookup: CDR1 GTSNPN, CDR2 SVGIG (reference sequence). The CDR3 has 16 amino acids. Trimming cost V 3 bases and J 2 bases, with 16 bases left between them. CDR3 protein: CAWSTGWGPNTGELFF. DNA of the CDR3: TGTGCCTGGAGCACCGGTTGGGGGCCCAACACCGGGGAGCTGTTTTTT. Full variable domain (missing parts from reference TRBV30 and TRBJ2-2): SQTIHQWPATLVQPVGSPLSLECTVEGTSNPNLYWYRQAAGRGLQLLFYSVGIGQISSEVPQNLSASRPQDRQFILSSKKLLLSDSGFYLCAWSTGWGPNTGELFFGEGSRLTVL.

Notes on this clone: Other nucleotide sequences in the sample specify the same CDR3. The chain combines TRBV10-1 with TRBJ2-7; D is ambiguous. Trimming shortened V by 6 bases and J by 0 bases, and 6 bases separated the two germline ends. Germline V CDR1 and CDR2: WNHNN, SYGVQD (reference sequence). The CDR3 runs 12 residues. CDR3 sequence reads: CASSRTSYEQYF. CDR3 in DNA: TGCGCCAGCAGCCGCACCTCCTACGAGCAGTACTTC.